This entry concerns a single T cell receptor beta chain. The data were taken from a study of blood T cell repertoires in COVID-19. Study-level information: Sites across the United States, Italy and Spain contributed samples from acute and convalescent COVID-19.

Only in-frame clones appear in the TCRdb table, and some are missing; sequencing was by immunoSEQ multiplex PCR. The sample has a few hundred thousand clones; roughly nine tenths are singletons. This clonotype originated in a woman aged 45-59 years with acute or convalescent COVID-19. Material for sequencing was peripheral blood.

The DNA of the CDR3 is TGTGCCAGCAGCCCATCCAGGACAGGGAGGGTGGGGAGCGGTGAAAAACTGTTTTTT. Translation gives CASSPSRTGRVGSGEKLFF. The J gene is TRBJ1-4, the V gene TRBV4-2, with TRBD1 matching 8 bases. Germline-derived CDR1 and CDR2 are LGHNA and YNFKEQ. V shed 4 bases and J 7 bases; nucleotides not matched to a gene: 20. The CDR3 runs 19 residues.